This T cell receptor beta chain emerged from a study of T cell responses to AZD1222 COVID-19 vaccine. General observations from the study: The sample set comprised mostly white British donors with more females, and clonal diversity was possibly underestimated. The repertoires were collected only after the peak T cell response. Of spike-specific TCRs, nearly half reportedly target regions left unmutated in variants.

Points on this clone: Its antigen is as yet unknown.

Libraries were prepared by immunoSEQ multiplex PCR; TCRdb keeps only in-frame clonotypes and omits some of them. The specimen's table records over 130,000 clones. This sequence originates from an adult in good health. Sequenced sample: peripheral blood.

The CDR3 region is CASSIGTSGGSYNEQFF. The DNA for the CDR3 is TGTGCCAGTAGTATAGGGACTAGCGGGGGCTCCTACAATGAGCAGTTCTTC. The V gene is TRBV19, the J gene TRBJ2-1; 13 nucleotides agree with TRBD2. The CDR3 covers 17 residues. Per germline, CDR1 LNHDA and CDR2 SQIVND (reference sequence). The ends lost 1 base at V and 0 bases at J; junction bases unmatched: 0. Filled out from reference TRBV19 and TRBJ2-1, the complete variable domain reads DGGITQSPKYLFRKEGQNVTLSCEQNLNHDAMYWYRQDPGQGLRLIYYSQIVNDFQKGDIAEGYSVSREKKESFPLTVTSAQKNPTAFYLCASSIGTSGGSYNEQFFGPGTRLTVL.